These T cell receptor beta chains were read from a single sample in a study of blood T cell repertoires in COVID-19. The repertoire was sequenced with immunoSEQ multiplex PCR; TCRdb's copy has only in-frame clones and lacks some. The profile shows approximately 180,000 clones, 85% to 90% of them singletons. Sequencing input: PBMCs or T cells enriched from blood (not recorded which). All receptors come from a middle-aged man who had recovered from COVID-19. Both conserved end residues are part of each CDR3. The D gene is left open where the match is weak. For some rows the clone size is stated as once, few or many, or as a class when expanded; others skip it.

v_call	j_call	clone_size	d_call	cdr3_nt	cdr3_aa
TRBV6-5	TRBJ1-1	NA	NA	TGTGCCAGCAGTTACGGTGCCGGGGACACTGAAGCTTTCTTT	CASSYGAGDTEAFF
TRBV10-3	TRBJ1-1	NA	NA	TGTGCCATCAGTGGCAGCGCTGAAGCTTTCTTT	CAISGSAEAFF
TRBV5-4	TRBJ1-6	NA	NA	TGTGCCAGCAGCGCAAGGGGCAACGAGAATTCACCCCTCCACTTT	CASSARGNENSPLHF
TRBV9	TRBJ2-3	NA	NA	TGTGCCAGCAACTACAGGGCTTCTAGCACAGATACGCAGTATTTT	CASNYRASSTDTQYF
TRBV9	TRBJ1-2	NA	NA	TGTGCCAGCAGCTCCCAGGGTCTAGGGGGCTACACCTTC	CASSSQGLGGYTF
TRBV9	TRBJ1-1	NA	TRBD1	TGTGCCAGCAGCCCTCCGGGACAGGGGTTCACTGAAGCTTTCTTT	CASSPPGQGFTEAFF
TRBV12-5	TRBJ1-6	NA	NA	TGTGCTAGTGGTTTGCCGGGGTCACCCCTCCACTTT	CASGLPGSPLHF
TRBV2	TRBJ1-2	few	NA	TGTGCCAGAACGCGACACACCGGAGGCTATGGCTACACCTTC	CARTRHTGGYGYTF
TRBV7-6	TRBJ2-7	NA	TRBD2	TGTGCCAGCAGCCAGGGACTAGCGGGGGTCTTCTACGAGCAGTACTTC	CASSQGLAGVFYEQYF
TRBV7-9	TRBJ1-1	NA	TRBD1	TGTGCCAGCAGCTCCGGACAGGGAAGGGCTGAAGCTTTCTTT	CASSSGQGRAEAFF
TRBV2	TRBJ2-7	once	NA	TGTGCCAGCAGTCTCGGGTACGAGCAGTACTTC	CASSLGYEQYF
TRBV9	TRBJ2-3	NA	NA	TGTGCCAGCAGCACTAGCAGCGGAGATACGCAGTATTTT	CASSTSSGDTQYF
TRBV5-1	TRBJ2-5	NA	TRBD1	TGCGCCAGCAGCTCGACAGGGATGGAGACCCAGTACTTC	CASSSTGMETQYF
TRBV19	TRBJ2-2	NA	NA	TGTGCCAGTACCCGAAAGGCGGGACCGAACACCGGGGAGCTGTTTTTT	CASTRKAGPNTGELFF
TRBV28	TRBJ1-4	NA	NA	TGTGCCAGCAGTTTTATGCAGGGTGACGAAAAACTGTTTTTT	CASSFMQGDEKLFF
TRBV18	TRBJ1-1	NA	NA	TGTGCCAGCTCAGAACAGGGGAACACTGAAGCTTTCTTT	CASSEQGNTEAFF
TRBV28	TRBJ1-2	NA	NA	TGTGCCAGCCAACCCCCCGGTCTGGGCGGCTACACCTTC	CASQPPGLGGYTF
TRBV24-1	TRBJ2-7	NA	NA	TGTGCCACCACTAACAGCTTCTACGAGCAGTACTTC	CATTNSFYEQYF
TRBV5-1	TRBJ1-1	NA	NA	TGCGCCAGCAGCCTTTCAGGGGCGACTGAAGCTTTCTTT	CASSLSGATEAFF
TRBV30	TRBJ1-5	few	NA	TGTGCCTGGAGTAGGAAGGGCTGGGGGGACAATCAGCCCCAGCATTTT	CAWSRKGWGDNQPQHF
TRBV11-3	TRBJ2-5	NA	TRBD1	TGTGCCAGCAGCCTCCCAGGGGGTGCGGAGACCCAGTACTTC	CASSLPGGAETQYF
TRBV2	TRBJ1-2	once	NA	TGTGCCAGCAGTGACCGGGGAGAACTCCTCCCTACTTATGGCTACACCTTC	CASSDRGELLPTYGYTF
TRBV3-1/TRBV3-2	TRBJ2-1	NA	NA	TGTGCCAGCTCTGGCCCCCCGCTCTACAATGAGCAGTTCTTC	CASSGPPLYNEQFF
TRBV9	TRBJ1-1	NA	NA	TGTGCCAGCAGCGTAGCCGGGATTAACACTGAAGCTTTCTTT	CASSVAGINTEAFF
TRBV11-2	TRBJ1-2	NA	NA	TGTGCCAGCAGCTTAGAGGCTAGCTATGGCTACACCTTC	CASSLEASYGYTF
TRBV29-1	TRBJ1-1	once	TRBD1	TGCAGCGTTAAGGGGGCGGGTGAAGCTTTCTTT	CSVKGAGEAFF